Each of the 3 T cell receptor beta chains below was sequenced from the same sample in a study of siplizumab effects on memory and regulatory T cells. Profiling relied on immunoSEQ multiplex PCR, and the TCRdb table lists in-frame clones only, not all of them. The profile shows 94,000 or so clones, around 97% of them singletons. Source material: naive CD4+ T cells sorted from blood. These receptors were obtained from a human donor in good health.

The V call is TRBV6-5, the J call TRBJ1-2; possibly TRBD1 for D (5 bases). Trimming left V 9 bases short and J 3 bases short, with 11 bases between. CDR1 and CDR2 from the germline V gene are MNHEY and SVGAGI. The CDR3 has 12 amino acids. DNA for the CDR3: TGTGCCAGTTCAGGGTCGCACTATGGCTACACCTTC. Amino acid sequence: CASSGSHYGYTF.

The V gene is TRBV7-2, the J gene TRBJ2-3, with D unresolved. This CDR3 region has 12 residues. V lost 8 bases and J 4 bases, leaving 10 bases between the germline ends. Germline values: CDR1 SGHTA, CDR2 FQGNSA. This CDR3 is CASGVRADTQYF. The CDR3 coding sequence is TGTGCCAGCGGGGTTAGGGCAGATACGCAGTATTTT.

The chain combines TRBV7-3 with TRBJ2-7; TRBD2 agrees at 10 bases. Germline trimming cut 0 bases from V and 3 bases from J; bases unmatched to any gene: 5. Germline V gene sequence: CDR1 SGHTA, CDR2 FQGTGA. The CDR3 length is 16 residues. Written as DNA, the CDR3 is TGTGCCAGCAGCTTAACGACGGTAGCGGGGGGCTACGAGCAGTACTTC. Its protein product is CASSLTTVAGGYEQYF.